This T cell receptor beta chain was documented in a study of blood T cell repertoires in COVID-19. TCRdb keeps only in-frame clones here, not all; method: immunoSEQ multiplex PCR. The top ten hold 3.8% of the sample, which has a few hundred thousand clones, 65% to 90% seen once. The germline CDR1 and CDR2 sequences are MDHEN and SYDVKM. The CDR3 totals 14 residues. V was pared by 4 bases and J by 7 bases, with 6 bases of the junction left unmatched. The sequenced sample was PBMCs or T cells enriched from blood (not recorded which). The rearrangement links TRBV28 to TRBJ1-5, with 8 nucleotides matching TRBD1. The TCR sequence derives from a middle-aged woman with acute COVID-19. In DNA, the CDR3 is TGTGCCAGCAGTTCAGGACAGGGTAAGCAGCCCCAGCATTTT. This encodes CASSSGQGKQPQHF.